In this sample, the clone carrying this TCR beta chain turned up many times. Its antigen is not known. This sample was included in a study of T-cell memory formation after mild COVID-19. V was trimmed by 5 bases and J by 4 bases, leaving 15 bases between them. The CDR3 is 15 amino acids. CDR1 is LGHNA, CDR2 YSLEER, per germline. Overall study results and limits: CD4+ contracting clones lay mainly in CM and EM, CD8+ ones in EMRA. Later expanders leaned toward CD4+, whereas clones contracting from day 15 to 85 were balanced CD4/CD8. There were some responding clones in pre-infection memory, which suggested that cross-reactive memory had joined.

Using constant-segment primers, 5'RACE produced TCR alpha and TCR beta cDNA libraries carrying sample barcodes and UMIs. Using its own MiXCR run on the 5' RACE reads, TCRdb lists one record per CDR3 protein. This sample carries about 200,000 distinct CDR3 sequences, more than 8% of them seen once, and the ten largest clones take 3% to 4%. The rearrangement uses TRBV4-3 and TRBJ2-4; the D gene is possibly TRBD1 (6 bases). The TCR sequence derives from a man between 18 and 35 years old who had mild COVID-19 (a few samples of this study predate the infection). Cell type and time point are not known. Sequenced: PBMCs or a T cell subset sorted from them (not recorded which). The CDR3 region has the DNA TGCGCCAGCAGCTCACAGACAGGCTCAAAAAACATTCAGTACTTC. As protein: CASSSQTGSKNIQYF.